The 19 T cell receptor beta chains reported below all come from one sample, sequenced in a study of OX40 agonist ivuxolimab in advanced cancers. Preparation of the library involved the immunoSEQ multiplex PCR assay. Not all clones reach the TCRdb copy of this immuneACCESS table, which keeps in-frame sequences only. Checked studies attribute under half of the gap to unresolved V genes and leave the rest unexplained. The sample table lists about 75,000 clones, about 88% of them with a count of one. 8% of the sample lies in the top ten. This material consisted of CD4+ or CD8+ T cells sorted from blood, taken in a trial of the OX40 agonist ivuxolimab. The source is an adult with an advanced solid tumor such as melanoma, head and neck, liver or kidney cancer.

V is TRBV6-1 and J is TRBJ1-5; D may be TRBD1 (5 bases). Germline V gene sequence: CDR1 MNHNS, CDR2 SASEGT. V was shortened by 7 bases and J by 4 bases, with 14 bases between the two germline ends. This CDR3 comprises 14 residues. This CDR3 is CASTLDSPNQPQHF. DNA of the CDR3: TGTGCCAGCACCTTAGACAGTCCGAATCAGCCCCAGCATTTT.

This sequence joins TRBV28 and TRBJ1-1, with D tentatively TRBD1 (6 bases). CDR3 length: 14 residues. Trimming stripped 5 bases from V and 8 bases from J, with 18 bases between. Germline CDR1 reads MDHEN; CDR2 reads SYDVKM. This CDR3 is CASSPPNREGEAFF. CDR3 nucleotides: TGTGCCAGCAGTCCCCCCAACAGGGAAGGAGAAGCTTTCTTT.

This sequence joins TRBV5-1 and TRBJ1-5; 11 positions agree with TRBD1. V dropped 0 bases and J dropped 7; count of bases not matched to a gene: 6. CDR3 length: 16 amino acids. Germline assignment: CDR1 SGHRS and CDR2 YFSETQ. CDR3 DNA sequence: TGCGCCAGCAGCTTGGGGACCGGGACAGGGGGACAGCCCCAGCATTTT. This codes for CASSLGTGTGGQPQHF.

The V call is TRBV2, the J call TRBJ2-2; perhaps TRBD1 as D (7 bases). The germline CDR1 and CDR2 sequences are SNHLY and FYNNEI. The germline V and J ends were trimmed by 2 bases and 3 bases, with 13 bases remaining between them. The CDR3 length is 16 residues. The CDR3 protein is CASSEWSRGDTGELFF. DNA for the CDR3: TGTGCCAGCAGTGAATGGTCCAGGGGGGACACCGGGGAGCTGTTTTTT.

This clone was found once. V is TRBV7-3 and J is TRBJ2-5; D might be TRBD2 (5 bases). Looked up from germline, CDR1 is SGHTA and CDR2 is FQGTGA. V was shortened by 1 base and J by 2 bases, with 8 bases between the two germline ends. The CDR3 is 14 residues long. The CDR3 region has the DNA TGTGCCAGCAGCTTAAGCCGGGGACAAGAGACCCAGTACTTC. It specifies CASSLSRGQETQYF.

The V call is TRBV5-6, the J call TRBJ2-3; D is unclear. CDR1 is SGHDT, CDR2 YYEEEE, per germline. The CDR3 runs 15 residues. V was clipped by 1 base and J by 1 base, with 10 bases between them. The CDR3, as DNA: TGTGCCAGCAGCTTGAGCCCCGGTGGCACAGATACGCAGTATTTT. It codes for CASSLSPGGTDTQYF. The variable domain in full, with the rest retrieved from reference TRBV5-6 and TRBJ2-3, is DAGVTQSPTHLIKTRGQQVTLRCSPKSGHDTVSWYQQALGQGPQFIFQYYEEEERQRGNFPDRFSGHQFPNYSSELNVNALLLGDSALYLCASSLSPGGTDTQYFGPGTRLTVL.

CDR3 coding DNA: TGTGCCAGCAGCGTCCCCGGGACCGCGGCCGGGGAGCTGTTTTTT. It specifies CASSVPGTAAGELFF. This chain links TRBV7-3 with TRBJ2-2; D might be TRBD1 or TRBD2, each matching 5 bases. The CDR3 contains 15 residues. Germline CDR1 SGHTA, CDR2 FQGTGA. Trimming pared 5 bases from V and 6 bases from J, leaving 16 bases between.

J is TRBJ2-1 and V is TRBV9; 11 positions match TRBD2. The ends lost 4 bases at V and 7 bases at J; junction bases unmatched: 10. The CDR3 is 16 amino acids. Germline V lookup: CDR1 SGDLS, CDR2 YYNGEE. In DNA, the CDR3 is TGTGCCAGCAGCTTAACCGGGACTAGCGGCCAGAATGAGCAGTTCTTC. It yields the protein CASSLTGTSGQNEQFF.

The chain employs TRBV6-5 and TRBJ2-2; D unclear. The CDR3 is 14 amino acids. CDR1 is MNHEY, CDR2 SVGAGI, per germline. Trimming took off 6 bases at V and 0 bases at J, with 8 bases between the two ends. CDR3 DNA: TGTGCCAGCAGGAGGAGCACGAACACCGGGGAGCTGTTTTTT. Encoded protein: CASRRSTNTGELFF.

As regards this clone: The junction differs from germline at one of its ends, possibly a read error. The chain uses TRBV5-5 and TRBJ2-1; D possibly corresponds to TRBD1 (6 bases). The CDR3 is made up of 16 amino acids. Germline V gene sequence: CDR1 SGHKS, CDR2 YYEKEE (reference sequence). CDR3 sequence (DNA): TGTGCCAGCACCTTGGGGGCGGAGGCCTCCTACAATGAGCAGTTCTTC. Amino acids: CASTLGAEASYNEQFF.

This clone appeared a single time. V and J are TRBV18 and TRBJ2-7; D may be TRBD1 (5 bases). Trimming stripped 7 bases from V and 0 bases from J, with 16 bases between. CDR1 and CDR2 (germline): KGHSH, LQKENI. This CDR3 is built from 15 residues. For the CDR3, the DNA is TGTGCCAGCTTTAGGGGCGAAATTGTCTCCTACGAGCAGTACTTC. It codes for CASFRGEIVSYEQYF. Using reference TRBV18 and TRBJ2-7 for the parts outside the CDR3, the full variable domain is NAGVMQNPRHLVRRRGQEARLRCSPMKGHSHVYWYRQLPEEGLKFMVYLQKENIIDESGMPKERFSAEFPKEGPSILRIQQVVRGDSAAYFCASFRGEIVSYEQYFGPGTRLTVT.

The chain has TRBV21-1 and TRBJ2-6; TRBD2, the table's D call, lacks a check against the DNA. TRBV21-1 constitutes a pseudogene. The CDR3 loop spans 16 amino acids. CDR3 residues: CASTTSRFSGANVLTF. DNA for the CDR3: TGTGCCAGCACCACGTCTAGATTCTCTGGGGCCAACGTCCTGACTTTC.

The chain couples TRBV7-3 to TRBJ1-1, with 7 positions matching TRBD1. This CDR3 contains 12 residues. V lost 5 bases and J lost 4; bases outside the gene matches: 1. The germline gives CDR1 SGHTA, CDR2 FQGTGA. The CDR3 region is CASSTGATEAFF. The CDR3 DNA sequence: TGTGCCAGCAGCACAGGGGCCACTGAAGCTTTCTTT.

The V gene is TRBV28, the J gene TRBJ1-1; tentative D call: TRBD1 (5 bases). The germline CDR1 and CDR2 sequences are MDHEN and SYDVKM. The CDR3 sequence is 15 residues long. Trimming stripped 3 bases from V and 3 bases from J, with 14 bases between. The CDR3: CASSFYRQIYTEAFF. As DNA, the CDR3 is TGTGCCAGCAGTTTCTACCGACAGATTTACACTGAAGCTTTCTTT.

The chain couples TRBV10-1 to TRBJ1-3; no clear D gene. This CDR3 contains 14 residues. Trimming stripped 2 bases from V and 0 bases from J, with 5 bases between. Germline loops: CDR1 WNHNN, CDR2 SYGVQD (reference sequence). CDR3 sequence reads: CASSETDSGNTIYF. The CDR3 coding sequence is TGCGCCAGCAGTGAGACGGACTCTGGAAACACCATATATTTT.

V and J are TRBV7-6 and TRBJ2-1, with D possibly being TRBD1 or TRBD2 (6 bases each). The CDR3 has 18 residues. Germline lookup yields CDR1 SGHVS and CDR2 FNYEAQ. V shed 1 base and J shed 4 bases, with 20 bases lying between them. CDR3 residues: CASSLEGGSRTEYNEQFF. In nucleotides, the CDR3 is TGTGCCAGCAGCTTAGAGGGGGGCTCCCGGACGGAATACAATGAGCAGTTCTTC.

The chain has TRBV14 and TRBJ1-3; no definite D call. The CDR3 contains 14 residues. Between the trimmed V and J ends, which lost 4 bases and 2 bases, there was a span of 9 bases. CDR1 and CDR2 (germline): SGHDN, FVKESK. The CDR3 loop is CASSPVNTGNTIYF. CDR3 DNA: TGTGCCAGCAGCCCGGTTAACACTGGAAACACCATATATTTT.

The rearrangement links TRBV30 to TRBJ1-1, with 8 bases lining up with TRBD1. V dropped 5 bases and J dropped 1; count of bases not matched to a gene: 9. CDR3 length: 15 amino acids. CDR1 is GTSNPN and CDR2 is SVGIG in the germline V gene (reference sequence). Here the CDR3 DNA reads TGTGCCTGGTCCGGACACAGGGGGGGGAACACTGAAGCTTTCTTT. This gives the protein CAWSGHRGGNTEAFF. Full variable domain (missing parts from reference TRBV30 and TRBJ1-1): SQTIHQWPATLVQPVGSPLSLECTVEGTSNPNLYWYRQAAGRGLQLLFYSVGIGQISSEVPQNLSASRPQDRQFILSSKKLLLSDSGFYLCAWSGHRGGNTEAFFGQGTRLTVV.

The V gene is TRBV30, the J gene TRBJ2-1; D remains unclear. The V end lost 0 bases, the J end lost 9 bases, and 3 bases lay between the germline ends. CDR1 and CDR2 from the germline V gene are GTSNPN and SVGIG (reference sequence). The CDR3 runs 10 residues. The CDR3 is CAWSVLEQFF. In DNA form, the CDR3 reads TGTGCCTGGAGTGTCCTTGAGCAGTTCTTC.